This section outlines one T cell receptor beta chain sequence together with its context. This sample stems from a study of CD8 T cells in ankylosing spondylitis. The CDR3 has 20 amino acids. The junction had 15 bases not matched to a gene; V was cut back by 6 bases and J by 0 bases. Per germline, CDR1 MDHEN and CDR2 SYDVKM. Construction of TCR beta libraries was performed using quantitative 5'-RACE with molecular barcodes. MiXCR, run by TCRdb on the 5' RACE reads, gives a single entry per CDR3 protein. The sample holds approximately 140,000 distinct CDR3 sequences, around two fifths seen once. The chain carries TRBV28 and TRBJ2-2; 11 bases match TRBD1. Sequences were obtained from synovial fluid, either unsorted or a sorted T cell fraction (not recorded which). The clonotype comes from a male donor with ankylosing spondylitis. CDR3 coding DNA: TGTGCCAGCAGAACCTACACCCTCCGGGACAGGGGGACGAACACCGGGGAGCTGTTTTTT. This gives the protein CASRTYTLRDRGTNTGELFF. The full variable domain, in which reference TRBV28 and TRBJ2-2 provide the parts outside the CDR3, is DVKVTQSSRYLVKRTGEKVFLECVQDMDHENMFWYRQDPGLGLRLIYFSYDVKMKEKGDIPEGYSVSREKKERFSLILESASTNQTSMYLCASRTYTLRDRGTNTGELFFGEGSRLTVL.